These 24 T cell receptor beta chains were all obtained from the same sample, sequenced in a study of OX40 agonist ivuxolimab in advanced cancers. Sequencing used immunoSEQ multiplex PCR; TCRdb keeps in-frame clones, though not all of them. The data hold over 85,000 clones, with approximately 90% observed a single time. The source was CD4+ or CD8+ T cells sorted from blood, collected in a trial of the OX40 agonist ivuxolimab. These receptors originate from an adult with an advanced solid tumor such as melanoma, head and neck, liver or kidney cancer.

This clone came up once. The rearrangement joins TRBV7-9 to TRBJ1-2; 10 nucleotides match TRBD1. Germline loops: CDR1 SEHNR, CDR2 FQNEAQ (reference sequence). With V trimmed by 4 bases and J by 0 bases, 2 bases remained unmatched. The length of the CDR3 is 15 residues. The CDR3 loop reads CASSWTGGANYGYTF. The CDR3 DNA follows: TGTGCCAGCAGCTGGACAGGGGGAGCTAACTATGGCTACACCTTC.

V and J are TRBV29-1 and TRBJ1-1, with 8 bases that match TRBD1. V lost 4 bases to trimming and J lost 6 bases; unmatched junction nucleotides: 7. This CDR3 has 13 amino acids. Germline CDR1 and CDR2: SQVTM and ANQGSEA. The chain's CDR3 is CSVVGQGGSEAFF. The CDR3 nucleotides are TGCAGCGTTGTAGGACAGGGTGGGTCTGAAGCTTTCTTT.

J is TRBJ2-7 and V is TRBV6-1; perhaps TRBD1 as D (5 bases). The CDR3 runs to 15 residues. Looked up from germline, CDR1 is MNHNS and CDR2 is SASEGT. Trimming left V 6 bases short and J 3 bases short, with 18 bases between. The CDR3 DNA follows: TGTGCCAGCAGCGTATCCTACAGGTCAGACTACGAGCAGTACTTC. Translated, it gives CASSVSYRSDYEQYF.

For this clone: Other DNA sequences of this sample code for an identical CDR3. The V gene is TRBV7-2, the J gene TRBJ1-5, with TRBD1 matching over 9 bases. Losses at the gene ends were 3 bases for V and 7 bases for J; bases not matched to a gene: 4. The CDR3 loop spans 14 amino acids. Per the germline V gene, CDR1 is SGHTA and CDR2 is FQGNSA. CDR3 coding DNA: TGTGCCAGCAGCTTGGGACAGGGAGGGCAGCCCCAGCATTTT. Translating it yields CASSLGQGGQPQHF.

V and J are TRBV5-4 and TRBJ1-1, with 7 positions matching TRBD1. Unmatched junction bases numbered 3, after V lost 4 bases and J lost 0 bases. The CDR3 runs to 14 residues. Germline CDR1 SGHNT, CDR2 YYREEE (reference sequence). In DNA form, the CDR3 reads TGTGCCAGCAGCGAGACAGGGCTGAACACTGAAGCTTTCTTT. It encodes CASSETGLNTEAFF.

This clone was seen a single time. V and J are TRBV7-2 and TRBJ2-7, with D possibly being TRBD1 or TRBD2 (5 bases each). The V end was cut by 0 bases, the J end by 7 bases, with 13 bases between. The CDR3 is 14 residues long. CDR1 and CDR2 (germline): SGHTA, FQGNSA. The DNA for the CDR3 is TGTGCCAGCAGCTTAGCGTTGGGGGATCCGGAGCAGTACTTC. Translation gives CASSLALGDPEQYF.

The chain employs TRBV7-3 and TRBJ2-1, with D possibly matching TRBD2 (6 bases). The germline gives CDR1 SGHTA, CDR2 FQGTGA. CDR3 size: 15 residues. The germline V and J ends were trimmed by 5 bases and 10 bases, with 21 bases remaining between them. The CDR3, as DNA: TGTGCCAGCAGCCCTACGGGCGGGGCCTTGGGGGAGCAGTTCTTC. Translating it yields CASSPTGGALGEQFF.

The chain carries TRBV5-1 and TRBJ2-3; D not certain. Germline V lookup: CDR1 SGHRS, CDR2 YFSETQ. V shed 9 bases and J shed 4 bases, with 18 bases lying between them. CDR3 length equals 14 residues. CDR3 DNA: TGCGCCACGCAGAAGGGTCAATTCTCAGATACGCAGTATTTT. Protein sequence: CATQKGQFSDTQYF.

The chain employs TRBV2 and TRBJ1-6, with D possibly TRBD1 on 5 matching bases. The CDR3 length is 15 residues. V was cut by 6 bases and J by 5 bases, with 14 bases left in between. Germline loops: CDR1 SNHLY, CDR2 FYNNEI. CDR3 bases: TGTGCCAGCAGAGCCTGGGGGGGTAATAATTCACCCCTCCACTTT. Translating it yields CASRAWGGNNSPLHF.

About this clone itself: The sample carries other DNA sequences with the same CDR3. V and J are TRBV9 and TRBJ1-3, with D uncertain. The germline CDR1 and CDR2 sequences are SGDLS and YYNGEE. CDR3 length equals 14 residues. The V and J ends lost 0 bases and 0 bases respectively, with 4 bases between them. CDR3 in DNA: TGTGCCAGCAGCGTAGGATCCTCTGGAAACACCATATATTTT. It specifies CASSVGSSGNTIYF. Drawing the rest from reference TRBV9 and TRBJ1-3, the complete variable domain is DSGVTQTPKHLITATGQRVTLRCSPRSGDLSVYWYQQSLDQGLQFLIQYYNGEERAKGNILERFSAQQFPDLHSELNLSSLELGDSALYFCASSVGSSGNTIYFGEGSWLTVV.

V usage is TRBV30 and J usage is TRBJ2-5, with D perhaps assigned TRBD1 or TRBD2 (6 bases each). The germline V gene encodes CDR1 GTSNPN and CDR2 SVGIG (reference sequence). The CDR3 is 13 residues long. Trimming shortened V by 2 bases and J by 4 bases, and 11 bases separated the two germline ends. CDR3 coding DNA: TGTGCCTGGAGTCAACAGGGAGGAGAGACCCAGTACTTC. The encoded protein is CAWSQQGGETQYF.

This chain links TRBV7-9 with TRBJ1-1, with D possibly TRBD1 on 6 matching bases. This CDR3 comprises 13 residues. Germline CDR1 SEHNR, CDR2 FQNEAQ (reference sequence). V lost 5 bases and J 4 bases, leaving 11 bases between the germline ends. This CDR3 reads CASSPGDRTEAFF. The DNA of the CDR3 is TGTGCCAGCAGCCCAGGGGACCGCACTGAAGCTTTCTTT.

CDR3 protein: CASSMGLAGAQETQYF. The CDR3 bases are TGTGCCAGTAGTATGGGGCTAGCGGGGGCCCAAGAGACCCAGTACTTC. V usage is TRBV19 and J usage is TRBJ2-5; 10 nucleotides match TRBD2. The CDR3 loop spans 16 amino acids. V trimming: 3 bases; J trimming: 1 base; junction bases outside the gene matches: 5. CDR1 is LNHDA and CDR2 is SQIVND in the germline V gene (reference sequence).

This sequence joins TRBV7-9 and TRBJ1-4, with a tentative D call TRBD1 (5 bases). V shed 5 bases and J shed 10 bases, with 11 bases lying between them. The germline gives CDR1 SEHNR, CDR2 FQNEAQ (reference sequence). There are 12 residues in the CDR3. In DNA form, the CDR3 reads TGTGCCAGCAGCCAGGACAAAGGAAAACTGTTTTTT. It encodes CASSQDKGKLFF.

The chain recombines TRBV10-3 with TRBJ1-3; weak D call: TRBD1 (5 bases). Trimming cost V 7 bases and J 2 bases, with 15 bases left between them. Germline CDR1 is ENHRY and CDR2 is SYGVKD. The CDR3 has 15 amino acids. CDR3 in amino acids: CAITRRQGAGNTIYF. The CDR3 bases are TGTGCCATCACCCGGCGTCAGGGCGCTGGAAACACCATATATTTT.

The CDR3 reads CATSRKGGNYGYTF. The CDR3 DNA sequence: TGTGCCACCAGCCGGAAGGGGGGGAACTATGGCTACACCTTC. V usage is TRBV15 and J usage is TRBJ1-2; possibly TRBD1 for D (6 bases). This CDR3 region has 14 residues. V lost 5 bases and J lost 2, with 12 bases in between. Germline assignment: CDR1 LNHNV and CDR2 YYDKDF (reference sequence).

J is TRBJ2-5 and V is TRBV14; D gene ambiguous. Germline CDR1 SGHDN, CDR2 FVKESK. The CDR3 covers 15 residues. Trimming left V 0 bases short and J 5 bases short, with 13 bases between. This CDR3 is CASSQEAAFYETQYF. The CDR3 DNA is TGTGCCAGCAGCCAAGAAGCCGCATTTTATGAGACCCAGTACTTC.

J is TRBJ2-7 and V is TRBV27; TRBD2 matches 7 bases. Trimming removed 1 base from V and 4 bases from J; junction bases left unmatched: 13. Looked up from germline, CDR1 is MNHEY and CDR2 is SMNVEV (reference sequence). This CDR3 is built from 17 residues. In nucleotides, the CDR3 is TGTGCCAGCAGTTTATATGCGGCTAGCGGAGGGGTTTACGAGCAGTACTTC. Its protein is CASSLYAASGGVYEQYF.

In its sample, this clone was seen a few times. V is TRBV28 and J is TRBJ2-7; TRBD1 matches at 8 bases. Germline V lookup: CDR1 MDHEN, CDR2 SYDVKM. The junction had 6 bases not matched to a gene; V was cut back by 3 bases and J by 2 bases. The CDR3 has 15 amino acids. Written as DNA, the CDR3 is TGTGCCAGCAGTTTTTTGGACAGGGACGCCTACGAGCAGTACTTC. It encodes CASSFLDRDAYEQYF.

V is TRBV29-1 and J is TRBJ1-4; the D gene is possibly TRBD1 (5 bases). CDR3 length: 14 residues. The V end was cut by 1 base, the J end by 6 bases, with 12 bases between. Germline assignment: CDR1 SQVTM and CDR2 ANQGSEA. The CDR3 sequence: CSVEVGDAHEKLFF. Here the CDR3 DNA reads TGCAGCGTTGAAGTAGGGGACGCACATGAAAAACTGTTTTTT.

The chain joins TRBV2 to TRBJ2-5; 12 nucleotides align to TRBD2. This CDR3 comprises 14 residues. Germline values: CDR1 SNHLY, CDR2 FYNNEI. The V segment lost 8 bases and the J segment 4 bases; nucleotides outside the gene matches: 5. The CDR3, as DNA: TGTGCCAGCGGACTAGCGGGGTTTAGAGAGACCCAGTACTTC. This gives the protein CASGLAGFRETQYF.

The chain is built from TRBV19 and TRBJ1-4, with D maybe TRBD1 (5 bases). The CDR3 is 16 residues long. Deletions cut 6 bases from V and 8 bases from J, with 22 bases between. Germline V gene sequence: CDR1 LNHDA, CDR2 SQIVND (reference sequence). The DNA for the CDR3 is TGTGCCAGTAGCCGGGCCTTCGGGGGGTTCGCCGAAAAACTGTTTTTT. Residues: CASSRAFGGFAEKLFF. The full variable domain, completed using reference TRBV19 and TRBJ1-4, is DGGITQSPKYLFRKEGQNVTLSCEQNLNHDAMYWYRQDPGQGLRLIYYSQIVNDFQKGDIAEGYSVSREKKESFPLTVTSAQKNPTAFYLCASSRAFGGFAEKLFFGSGTQLSVL.

V gene TRBV19 combines with J gene TRBJ2-3, with 8 bases lining up with TRBD2. Germline trimming cut 3 bases from V and 3 bases from J; bases unmatched to any gene: 5. The CDR3 totals 15 residues. Germline V lookup: CDR1 LNHDA, CDR2 SQIVND (reference sequence). The CDR3 bases are TGTGCCAGTAGTATCTCTCGGGGGGGAACAGATACGCAGTATTTT. Translated: CASSISRGGTDTQYF.

The chain recombines TRBV4-2 with TRBJ2-4; 7 bases are a match to TRBD1. V trimming: 4 bases; J trimming: 8 bases; junction bases outside the gene matches: 8. CDR3 length equals 14 residues. In germline, CDR1 is LGHNA, CDR2 YNFKEQ. CDR3 bases: TGTGCCAGCAGCCCACAGGGGATGGGGGACATTCAGTACTTC. Protein product: CASSPQGMGDIQYF.